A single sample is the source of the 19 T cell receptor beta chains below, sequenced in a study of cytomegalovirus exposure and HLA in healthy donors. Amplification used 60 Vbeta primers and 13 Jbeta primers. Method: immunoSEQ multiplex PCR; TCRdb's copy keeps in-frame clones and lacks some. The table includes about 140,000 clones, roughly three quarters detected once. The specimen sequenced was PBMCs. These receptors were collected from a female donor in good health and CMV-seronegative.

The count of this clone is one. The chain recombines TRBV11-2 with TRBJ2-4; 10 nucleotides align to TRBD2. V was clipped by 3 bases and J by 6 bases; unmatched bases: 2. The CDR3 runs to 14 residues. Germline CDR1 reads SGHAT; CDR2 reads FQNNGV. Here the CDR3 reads CASSLGTSVNIQYF. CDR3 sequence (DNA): TGTGCCAGCAGCTTGGGGACTAGCGTAAACATTCAGTACTTC.

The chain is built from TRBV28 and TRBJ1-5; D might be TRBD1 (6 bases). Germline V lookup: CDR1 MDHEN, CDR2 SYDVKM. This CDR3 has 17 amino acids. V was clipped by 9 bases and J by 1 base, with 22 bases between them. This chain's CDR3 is CARIAGLATGSNQPQHF. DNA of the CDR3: TGTGCCAGGATTGCCGGGTTAGCCACAGGGAGCAATCAGCCCCAGCATTTT.

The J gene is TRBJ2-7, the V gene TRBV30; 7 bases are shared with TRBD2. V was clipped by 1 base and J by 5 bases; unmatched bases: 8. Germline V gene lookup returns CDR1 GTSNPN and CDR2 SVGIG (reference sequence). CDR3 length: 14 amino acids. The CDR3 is CAWSGGRAINEQYF. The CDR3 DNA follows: TGTGCCTGGAGTGGAGGGAGGGCCATAAACGAGCAGTACTTC.

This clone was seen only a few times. CDR3 in DNA: TGCGCCAGCAGCCAAGACTTTCCGTACTTC. Protein: CASSQDFPYF. The chain employs TRBV4-1 and TRBJ2-7; D remains unclear. This CDR3 has 10 residues. The germline V gene encodes CDR1 MGHRA and CDR2 YSYEKL. Trimming shortened V by 0 bases and J by 12 bases, and 6 bases separated the two germline ends.

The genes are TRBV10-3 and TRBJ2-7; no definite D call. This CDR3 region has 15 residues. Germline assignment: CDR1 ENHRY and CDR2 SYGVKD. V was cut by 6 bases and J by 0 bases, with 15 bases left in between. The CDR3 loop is CAIREPGKHSYEQYF. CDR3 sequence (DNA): TGTGCCATCAGAGAGCCAGGCAAACACTCCTACGAGCAGTACTTC.

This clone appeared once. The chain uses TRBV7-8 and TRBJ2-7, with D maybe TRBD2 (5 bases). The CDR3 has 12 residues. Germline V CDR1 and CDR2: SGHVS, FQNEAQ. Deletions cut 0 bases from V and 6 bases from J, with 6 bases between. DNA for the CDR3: TGTGCCAGCAGCTTAGCAACTAGCGAGCAGTACTTC. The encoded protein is CASSLATSEQYF.

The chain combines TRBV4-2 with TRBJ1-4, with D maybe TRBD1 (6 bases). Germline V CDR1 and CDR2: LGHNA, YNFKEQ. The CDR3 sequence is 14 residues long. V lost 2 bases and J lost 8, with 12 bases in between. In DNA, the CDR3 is TGTGCCAGCAGCCAAAGGGGGGGTCGGGAAAAACTGTTTTTT. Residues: CASSQRGGREKLFF.

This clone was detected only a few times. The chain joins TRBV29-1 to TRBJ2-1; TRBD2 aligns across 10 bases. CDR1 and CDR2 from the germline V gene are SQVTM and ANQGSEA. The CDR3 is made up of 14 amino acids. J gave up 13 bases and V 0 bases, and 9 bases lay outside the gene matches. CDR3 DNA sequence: TGCAGCGTTGAAGATCAGCGGGGGGGCAGATCCCAGTTCTTC. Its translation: CSVEDQRGGRSQFF.

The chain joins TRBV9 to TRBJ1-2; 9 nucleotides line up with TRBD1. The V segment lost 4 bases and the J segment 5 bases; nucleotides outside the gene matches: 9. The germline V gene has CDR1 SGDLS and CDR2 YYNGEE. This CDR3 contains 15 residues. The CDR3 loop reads CASSPQTGGPYGYTF. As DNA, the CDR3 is TGTGCCAGCAGCCCCCAGACAGGGGGTCCGTATGGCTACACCTTC.

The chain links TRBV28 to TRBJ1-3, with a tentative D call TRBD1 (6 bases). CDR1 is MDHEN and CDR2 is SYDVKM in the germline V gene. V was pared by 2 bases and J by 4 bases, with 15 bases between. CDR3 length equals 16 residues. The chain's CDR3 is CASSLGLGASGNTIYF. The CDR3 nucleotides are TGTGCCAGCAGTTTAGGGTTGGGGGCGTCGGGAAACACCATATATTTT.

CDR3 bases: TGTGCCAGCTCCAGGGGGCAAGATACGCAGTATTTT. Its translation is CASSRGQDTQYF. The V and J genes are TRBV6-6 and TRBJ2-3; 8 bases line up with TRBD1. The ends lost 8 bases at V and 5 bases at J; junction bases unmatched: 3. CDR1 and CDR2 (germline): MNHNY, SVGAGI (reference sequence). This CDR3 contains 12 residues.

In nucleotides, the CDR3 is TGTGCCAGCAGTTTACCTAGTCCTGGTCCGTACAATGAGCAGTTCTTC. It codes for CASSLPSPGPYNEQFF. The chain has TRBV27 and TRBJ2-1, with no clear D. Between the trimmed V and J ends, which lost 2 bases and 4 bases, there was a span of 15 bases. The germline gives CDR1 MNHEY, CDR2 SMNVEV (reference sequence). CDR3 length equals 16 residues.

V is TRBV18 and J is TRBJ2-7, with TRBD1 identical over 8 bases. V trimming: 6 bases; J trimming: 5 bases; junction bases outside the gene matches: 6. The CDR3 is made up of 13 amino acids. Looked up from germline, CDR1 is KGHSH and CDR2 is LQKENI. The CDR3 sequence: CASSQGASHEQYF. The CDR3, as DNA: TGTGCCAGCTCGCAGGGGGCGAGTCACGAGCAGTACTTC.

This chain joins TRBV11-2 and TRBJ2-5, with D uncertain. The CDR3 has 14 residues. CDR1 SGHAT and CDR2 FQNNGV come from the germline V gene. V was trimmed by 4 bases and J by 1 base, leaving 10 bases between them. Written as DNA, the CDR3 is TGTGCCAGCAGCTCCGACACAGTCCAAGAGACCCAGTACTTC. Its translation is CASSSDTVQETQYF.

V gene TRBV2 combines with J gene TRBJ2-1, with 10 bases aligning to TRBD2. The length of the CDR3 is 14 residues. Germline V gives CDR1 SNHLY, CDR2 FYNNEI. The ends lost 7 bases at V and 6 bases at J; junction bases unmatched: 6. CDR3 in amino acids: CASTAGGPGNEQFF. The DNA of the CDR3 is TGTGCCAGCACAGCGGGAGGGCCTGGCAATGAGCAGTTCTTC.

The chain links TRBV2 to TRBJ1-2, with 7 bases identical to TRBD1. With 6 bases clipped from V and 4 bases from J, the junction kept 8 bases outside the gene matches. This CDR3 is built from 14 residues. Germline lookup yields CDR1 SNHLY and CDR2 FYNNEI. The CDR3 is CASSRRDSLYGYTF. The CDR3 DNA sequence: TGTGCCAGCAGCCGTAGGGACAGCCTCTATGGCTACACCTTC. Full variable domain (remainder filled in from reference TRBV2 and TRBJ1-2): EPEVTQTPSHQVTQMGQEVILRCVPISNHLYFYWYRQILGQKVEFLVSFYNNEISEKSEIFDDQFSVERPDGSNFTLKIRSTKLEDSAMYFCASSRRDSLYGYTFGSGTRLTVV.

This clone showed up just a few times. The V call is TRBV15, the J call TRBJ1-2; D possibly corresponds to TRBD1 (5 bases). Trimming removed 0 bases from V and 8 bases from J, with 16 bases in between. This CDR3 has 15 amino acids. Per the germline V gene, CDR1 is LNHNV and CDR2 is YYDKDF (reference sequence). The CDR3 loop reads CATSREAQVALGYTF. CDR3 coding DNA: TGTGCCACCAGCAGAGAGGCACAGGTCGCACTCGGCTACACCTTC.

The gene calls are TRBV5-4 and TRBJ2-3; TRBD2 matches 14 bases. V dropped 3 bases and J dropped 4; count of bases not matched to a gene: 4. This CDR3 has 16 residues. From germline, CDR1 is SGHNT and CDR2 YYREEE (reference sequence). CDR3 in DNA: TGTGCCAGCAGCTCCTTGACTAGCGGGAGGGCAGATACGCAGTATTTT. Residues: CASSSLTSGRADTQYF.

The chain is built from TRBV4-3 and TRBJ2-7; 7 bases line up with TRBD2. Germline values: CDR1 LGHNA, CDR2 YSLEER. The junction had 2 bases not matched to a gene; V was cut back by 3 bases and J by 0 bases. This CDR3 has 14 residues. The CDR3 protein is CASSHSGGSYEQYF. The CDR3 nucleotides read TGCGCCAGCAGCCACTCGGGGGGCTCCTACGAGCAGTACTTC.